This T cell receptor beta chain was obtained from a study of regulatory T cells (dated by TCRdb to 2017 to 2018). A note on the overall study: The study compared T-cell receptor beta repertoires of sorted regulatory, conventional CD4+ and CD8+ T cells between CD3G-deficient patients and healthy controls. Overall study outcomes, separate from this receptor: Conventional CD4+ T cells from CD3G-deficient patients were enriched for hydrophobic residues at CDR3 positions 6 and 7, suggesting more self-reactive specificities. In patients, repertoires had restricted unique TRB V-J pairs and skewed V and J gene usage, with regulatory T cells showing the most marked changes.

All CD3G-deficient patients had evidence of autoimmunity, which was more severe in two of the patients. At testing, patients were between 2 and 39 years old and showed lower naive and higher memory CD4+ and CD8+ T-cell proportions. CD4+ cells were FACS-sorted into CD25-high CD127-low regulatory T cells and CD25-low CD127-high conventional CD4+ T cells. Five to seven individuals with CD3G deficiency were included in the patient group. Patient samples and clinical data came from an international physician network spanning the United States, Europe and Asia. Peripheral blood mononuclear cells were isolated by Ficoll density separation. A distance of 10 bases separates the germline ends of V and J, which lose 2 bases and 8 bases respectively. Sequences MNHNY (CDR1) and SVGAGI (CDR2) are obtained from the germline V gene (reference sequence). The CDR3 spans 13 residues, from the cysteine through the phenylalanine. Of all the DNA, just the CDR3 is kept, 39 bases in frame from base 1.

For the multiplex PCR, 52 forward TRBV primers and 13 reverse TRBJ primers were used, and amplification bias was corrected with both assay-based and computational methods. Within the immunoSEQ assay, multiplex PCR amplified rearranged TRB loci from genomic DNA. TRB amplicons were sequenced on an Illumina HiSeq platform. In the source study's methods: Custom algorithms error-filtered the raw sequences and aligned them to reference gene sequences, after which the immunoSEQ online tools were used for analysis. Productive and nonproductive TRB rearrangement frequencies were evaluated among both unique and total sequences. Hydrophobicity and amino acid composition of residues 6 and 7 within the TRB CDR3 were used to estimate the potential for self-reactivity. Prism software was used to run t tests, Mann-Whitney tests or two-way ANOVA for comparisons between groups. What TCRdb holds here is the immuneACCESS table cut down to in-frame rearrangements. Part of the clones is not present; checked against another copy, under half of the missing clones reflect an unresolved V gene, and the others are unexplained. From that table come the V and J calls and clone size; the DNA was used to work out D and trimming. The sample records 30,000 to 40,000 clones, about 91% of which are singletons. The ten biggest clones cover around 2.5% of the sample.

Comments on this clone: Which antigen it targets is not known. It has no much larger one-base neighbor in the sample; base qualities were not kept.

Recombination connected TRBV6-6 to TRBJ2-1; the D gene is perhaps TRBD2, on 5 matching bases. This TCR was recovered from a person between 18 and 30 years old with CD3G deficiency. Sequenced material: conventional CD4+ T cells sorted from blood. The CDR3 region has the sequence CASSYSSSDEQFF. The sequenced DNA is TGTGCCAGCAGTTACAGTAGTAGCGATGAGCAGTTCTTC.